The source of this TCR beta chain is a study of siplizumab effects on memory and regulatory T cells. CDR1 and CDR2 (germline): MNHNS, SASEGT. Trimming took 5 bases from V and 4 from J, leaving 6 bases between them. This CDR3 comprises 12 residues. Comments on this clone: Its matching antigen is unknown.

Assays captured 75,000 to 100,000 TCR templates per sample. Clones were read by immunoSEQ multiplex PCR, and TCRdb kept only the in-frame ones, dropping some. The table records about 100,000 clones, 94% of them present only once. Study-level results: Sequences below about 10^-5 frequency were poorly captured, and few alloreactive clones mapped to unstimulated subsets. Siplizumab significantly reduced alloreactive sequences traceable to unstimulated CD4+ memory cells.

The chain recombines TRBV6-1 with TRBJ2-1; unclear D gene. Input material: non-Treg CD4+ T cells sorted from blood. The source of this sequence is a human donor in good health. CDR3 region: CASSPVYNEQFF. In nucleotides, the CDR3 is TGTGCCAGCAGTCCGGTTTACAATGAGCAGTTCTTC.